These 10 T cell receptor beta chains originate from one sample sequenced in a study of human T cells and chemical hapten exposure. TCRdb re-called the RACE reads through MiXCR, storing one row per CDR3 protein. The repertoire holds about 28,000 distinct CDR3 sequences, with about 7.7% as singletons. The time point: healthy volunteer bleed at 2 weeks. RNA extraction used unfractionated whole blood as the source of total RNA. The sequenced sample was whole blood. These TCRs come from a human donor in good health. Some clones in this sample may be carry-over from other donors' samples.

This clonotype was counted ten times or more. In DNA form, the CDR3 reads TGTGCCAGCGGTGGGCCCACAGATACGCAGTATTTT. It is translated as CASGGPTDTQYF. V usage is TRBV6-1 and J usage is TRBJ2-3; D not resolved. Germline V gene data show CDR1 as MNHNS and CDR2 as SASEGT. The V gene lost 8 bases and the J gene lost 2 bases, with 8 bases spanning the gap. This CDR3 has 12 amino acids.

This clonotype has ten or more counts. V gene TRBV12-3 or TRBV12-4 combines with J gene TRBJ1-5; possible D gene TRBD1, 5 bases. CDR3 length: 14 amino acids. The germline V and J ends were trimmed by 1 base and 2 bases, with 6 bases remaining between them. The CDR3 DNA is TGTGCCAGCAGTTTAGGACAGTGCAATCAGCCCCAGCATTTT. It specifies CASSLGQCNQPQHF.

Written as DNA, the CDR3 is TGTGCCAGCAGTTCCTCGGGACTAGCGGGAGGTTGGGGTGAGCAGTTCTTC. Encoded protein: CASSSSGLAGGWGEQFF. The V gene is TRBV28, the J gene TRBJ2-1; 15 bases are a match to TRBD2. CDR1 and CDR2 (germline): MDHEN, SYDVKM. Unmatched junction bases numbered 10, after V lost 4 bases and J lost 9 bases. The CDR3 covers 17 residues.

The chain links TRBV29-1 to TRBJ2-2; TRBD1 aligns across 7 bases. J gave up 7 bases and V 0 bases, and 8 bases lay outside the gene matches. The germline gives CDR1 SQVTM, CDR2 ANQGSEA. The CDR3 contains 15 residues. CDR3 in DNA: TGCAGCGTTGAAGAGGTGACAGGGAAGGGCGGGGAGCTGTTTTTT. It yields the protein CSVEEVTGKGGELFF.

This clonotype is labeled medium-sized. The rearrangement uses TRBV7-2 and TRBJ2-1, with 7 bases lining up with TRBD1. The germline V gene has CDR1 SGHTA and CDR2 FQGNSA. There are 14 residues in the CDR3. The V and J ends lost 5 bases and 9 bases, in that order; junction bases with no gene match: 10. CDR3 sequence reads: CASSAQTGNVEQFF. CDR3 nucleotide sequence: TGTGCCAGCAGCGCCCAGACAGGGAATGTTGAGCAGTTCTTC.

This clonotype was seen only a few times. At one end the junction does not follow the germline gene, possibly because of a read error. The genes are TRBV7-2 and TRBJ2-3; D possibly uses TRBD1 or TRBD2 (5 bases each). The CDR3 covers 12 residues. In germline, CDR1 is SGHTA, CDR2 FQGNSA. CDR3 coding DNA: TGTGCCAGCAGCTTCACCCGGGACCAGAAGTGGTTT. It specifies CASSFTRDQKWF.

The table lists this clonotype with many counts. This chain links TRBV20-1 with TRBJ2-7; D is possibly TRBD2 (5 bases). The germline V gene encodes CDR1 DFQATT and CDR2 SNEGSKA (reference sequence). V was cut by 3 bases and J by 0 bases, with 9 bases left in between. CDR3 length: 13 amino acids. The CDR3 DNA is TGCAGTGCTAGGGACTCCAGCTCCTACGAGCAGTACTTC. Amino acid sequence: CSARDSSSYEQYF.

The CDR3, as DNA: TGTGCCAGCGGATCCCTGGACAGGGGGCTCACTACCATATATTTT. As protein: CASGSLDRGLTTIYF. This chain connects TRBV27 to TRBJ1-3, with 11 positions matching TRBD1. CDR3 length equals 15 residues. Germline values: CDR1 MNHEY, CDR2 SMNVEV (reference sequence). V was pared by 8 bases and J by 10 bases, with 13 bases of the junction left unmatched.

This clonotype was detected ten times or more. V gene TRBV30 combines with J gene TRBJ2-6; no clear D. The CDR3 is made up of 16 amino acids. Trimming left V 4 bases short and J 0 bases short, with 13 bases between. The V gene's germline CDR1 is GTSNPN and CDR2 SVGIG (reference sequence). In DNA form, the CDR3 reads TGTGCCTGGATCGTGGTGGACCACTCTGGGGCCAACGTCCTGACTTTC. Amino acid sequence: CAWIVVDHSGANVLTF.

V is TRBV5-1 and J is TRBJ2-5; TRBD1 aligns across 8 bases. Germline V gives CDR1 SGHRS, CDR2 YFSETQ. This CDR3 comprises 14 residues. J gave up 2 bases and V 4 bases, and 4 bases lay outside the gene matches. CDR3 in amino acids: CASSKGQGQETQYF. In nucleotides, the CDR3 is TGCGCCAGCAGCAAAGGACAGGGTCAAGAGACCCAGTACTTC.